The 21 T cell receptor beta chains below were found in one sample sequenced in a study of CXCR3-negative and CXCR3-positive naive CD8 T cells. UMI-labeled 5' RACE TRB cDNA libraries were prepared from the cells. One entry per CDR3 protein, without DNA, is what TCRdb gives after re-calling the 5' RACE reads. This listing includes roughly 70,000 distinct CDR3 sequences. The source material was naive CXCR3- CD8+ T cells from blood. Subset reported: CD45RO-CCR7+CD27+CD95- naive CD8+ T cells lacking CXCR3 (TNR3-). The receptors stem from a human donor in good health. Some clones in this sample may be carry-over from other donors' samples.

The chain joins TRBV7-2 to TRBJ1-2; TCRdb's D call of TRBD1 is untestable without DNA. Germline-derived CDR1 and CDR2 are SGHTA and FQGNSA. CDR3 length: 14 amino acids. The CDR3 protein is CASPQGEGLYGYTF.

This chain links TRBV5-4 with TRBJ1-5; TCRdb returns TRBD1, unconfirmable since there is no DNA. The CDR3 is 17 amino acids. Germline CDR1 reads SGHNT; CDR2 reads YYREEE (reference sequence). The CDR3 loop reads CASSLSGQDYSNQPQHF. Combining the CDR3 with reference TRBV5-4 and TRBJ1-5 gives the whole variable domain ETGVTQSPTHLIKTRGQQVTLRCSSQSGHNTVSWYQQALGQGPQFIFQYYREEENGRGNFPPRFSGLQFPNYSSELNVNALELDDSALYLCASSLSGQDYSNQPQHFGDGTRLSIL.

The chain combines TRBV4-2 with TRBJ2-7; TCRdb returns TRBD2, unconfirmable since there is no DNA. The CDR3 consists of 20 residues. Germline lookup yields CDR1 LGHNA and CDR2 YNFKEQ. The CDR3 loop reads CASSHPQQPGLAGLPYEQYF.

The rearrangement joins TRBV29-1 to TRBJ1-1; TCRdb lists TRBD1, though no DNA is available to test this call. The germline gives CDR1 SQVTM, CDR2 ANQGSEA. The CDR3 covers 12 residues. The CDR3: CSVEGLHPEAFF.

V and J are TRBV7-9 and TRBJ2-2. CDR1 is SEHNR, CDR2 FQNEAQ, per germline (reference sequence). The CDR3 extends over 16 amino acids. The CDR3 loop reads CASRVGYASNTGELFF. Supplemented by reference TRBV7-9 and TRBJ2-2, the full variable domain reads DTGVSQNPRHKITKRGQNVTFRCDPISEHNRLYWYRQTLGQGPEFLTYFQNEAQLEKSRLLSDRFSAERPKGSFSTLEIQRTEQGDSAMYLCASRVGYASNTGELFFGEGSRLTVL.

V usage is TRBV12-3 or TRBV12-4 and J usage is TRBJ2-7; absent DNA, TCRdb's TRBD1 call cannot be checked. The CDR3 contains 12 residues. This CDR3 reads CASSYRDHEQYF.

The CDR3 sequence is CASSYSPLGRVSYPGELFF. The chain has TRBV6-2 or TRBV6-3 and TRBJ2-2; absent DNA, TCRdb's TRBD2 call cannot be checked. This CDR3 spans 19 amino acids. Germline V lookup: CDR1 MNHEY, CDR2 SVGEGT.

The CDR3: CSAGTGYEQYF. The chain uses TRBV29-1 and TRBJ2-7; there is no DNA to check the TCRdb D call of TRBD1. This CDR3 contains 11 residues. Germline V gene sequence: CDR1 SQVTM, CDR2 ANQGSEA.

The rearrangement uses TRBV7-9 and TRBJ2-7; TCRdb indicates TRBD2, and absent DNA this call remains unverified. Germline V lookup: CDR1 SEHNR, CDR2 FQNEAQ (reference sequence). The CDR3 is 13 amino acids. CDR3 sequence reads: CASSETLAREQYF. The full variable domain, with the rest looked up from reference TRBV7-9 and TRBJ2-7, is DTGVSQNPRHKITKRGQNVTFRCDPISEHNRLYWYRQTLGQGPEFLTYFQNEAQLEKSRLLSDRFSAERPKGSFSTLEIQRTEQGDSAMYLCASSETLAREQYFGPGTRLTVT.

This CDR3 is CASSPRRVGELFF. J is TRBJ2-2 and V is TRBV5-1; TCRdb gives TRBD2 as the D gene, but with no DNA this cannot be confirmed. The CDR3 covers 13 residues. Germline V gene sequence: CDR1 SGHRS, CDR2 YFSETQ.

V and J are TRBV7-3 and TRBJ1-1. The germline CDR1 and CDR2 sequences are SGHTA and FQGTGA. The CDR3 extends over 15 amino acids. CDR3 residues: CASSLLSPLATEAFF.

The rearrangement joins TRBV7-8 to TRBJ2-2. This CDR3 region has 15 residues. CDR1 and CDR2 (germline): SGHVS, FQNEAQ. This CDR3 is CASSLLERNTGELFF.

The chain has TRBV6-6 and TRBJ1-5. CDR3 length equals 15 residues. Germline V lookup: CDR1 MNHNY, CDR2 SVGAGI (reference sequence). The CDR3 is CASSYDREGGQPQHF.

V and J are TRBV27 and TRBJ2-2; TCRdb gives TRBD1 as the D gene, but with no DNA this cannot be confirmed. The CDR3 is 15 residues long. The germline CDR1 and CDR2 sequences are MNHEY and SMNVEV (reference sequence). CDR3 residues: CASRPTGTAGSGLFF.

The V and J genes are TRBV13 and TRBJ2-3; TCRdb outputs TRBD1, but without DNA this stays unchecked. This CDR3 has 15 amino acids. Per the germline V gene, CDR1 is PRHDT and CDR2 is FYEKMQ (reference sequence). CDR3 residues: CASSSRGISTDTQYF.

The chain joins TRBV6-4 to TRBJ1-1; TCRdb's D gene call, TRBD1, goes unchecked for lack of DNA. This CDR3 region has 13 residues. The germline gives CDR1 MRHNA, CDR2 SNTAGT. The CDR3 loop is CASSRTENTEAFF.

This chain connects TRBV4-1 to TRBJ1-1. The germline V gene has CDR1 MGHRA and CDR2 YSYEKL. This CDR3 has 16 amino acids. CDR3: CASSPRDRTMNTEAFF.

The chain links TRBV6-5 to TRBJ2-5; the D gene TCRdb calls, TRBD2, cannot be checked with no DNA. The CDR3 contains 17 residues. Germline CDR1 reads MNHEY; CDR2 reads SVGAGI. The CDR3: CASSYGLAGGPAETQYF.

The CDR3: CASSPRQGADTQYF. The chain employs TRBV14 and TRBJ2-3; TCRdb proposes TRBD1, but this gene call is untestable without DNA. The germline CDR1 and CDR2 sequences are SGHDN and FVKESK. This CDR3 has 14 amino acids.

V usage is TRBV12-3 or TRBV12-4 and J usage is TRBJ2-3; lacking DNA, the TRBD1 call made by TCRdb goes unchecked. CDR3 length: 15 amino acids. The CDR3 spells CASSLGAGSTDTQYF.

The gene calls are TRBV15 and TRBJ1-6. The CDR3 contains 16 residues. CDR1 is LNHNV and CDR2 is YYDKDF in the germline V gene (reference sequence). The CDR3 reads CATSREWGSYNSPLHF.